This T cell receptor beta chain was identified in a study of breast tumors, draining lymph nodes, adjacent tissues (dated by TCRdb to about 2016). As for the study more broadly: In breast cancer patients, the study compared the TCR beta repertoires of tumor, adjacent nontumor tissue and axillary lymph nodes. In human breast cancer, the study set out to evaluate how tumor, surrounding tissue and draining lymph node repertoires relate to one another and whether T cells may move between these sites.

The lymph node samples were taken from the axillary draining lymph nodes of breast cancer patients. Instrument used: Illumina HiSeq 2000. Multiplex PCR amplification was used to build the TCR beta chain libraries. High-throughput sequencing was used to analyze the amplified TCR beta chain products. TCRdb trimmed public reads at Q25 via fastp, called clones via MiXCR and kept in-frame beta chains. Entries are consolidated by CDR3 protein sequence, retaining the most common genes and DNA. The sample table holds 65,000 to 80,000 distinct CDR3 sequences, of which roughly 19% were seen once. Around 2.4% of the sample is in the top ten clones. Ten or more counts support this clonotype. The specificity of this receptor is unknown. No clone much larger than this one lies a single base away; base qualities are absent. What the authors observed across the whole study: The similarity between tumor and nontumor tissue repertoires was significantly greater in luminal-like breast cancer than in basal-like breast cancer. The conclusion that tumor T cells originate in lymph nodes was framed as consistent with a hypothesis rather than directly demonstrated. T-cell repertoire diversity in tumors was found to be lower than in lymph nodes but higher than in nontumor tissue, and preferential V and J gene usage was observed. The data were considered consistent with most tumor T cells being derived from the lymph node and subsequently expanding within tumor tissue.

From a lookup of the germline V gene, CDR1 and CDR2 are ENHRY and SYGVKD. From its cysteine to its phenylalanine, the CDR3 spans 14 amino acids. The only DNA kept is the CDR3, 42 bases in frame from the first base. From V the trimming removes 5 bases and from J it removes 7 bases, while the gene matches leave 4 bases of the junction unaccounted for. This receptor was obtained from a female donor with breast cancer. Some clones in this sample may be carry-over from other donors' samples. The specimen sequenced was axillary lymph node tissue. The rearranged segments are TRBV10-3 and TRBJ1-6; a stretch of 8 junction bases matches TRBD1. The CDR3 protein: CAISRTGWNSPLHF. The DNA sequence is given as TGTGCCATCAGTCGGACAGGGTGGAATTCACCCCTCCACTTT.